Each of the 16 T cell receptor beta chains below was sequenced from the same sample in a study of CD8+ T cells in alopecia areata. Treatment in this sample: oral pan-JAK inhibitor, 5-10 mg twice daily. Sequencing relied on a cDNA template that was reverse transcribed from extracted RNA. Sequenced by immunoSEQ multiplex PCR; TCRdb stores in-frame clones only, minus some. The sample holds around 180,000 clones; approximately 67% are singletons and the top ten take about 1.3%. Sequencing used CD4+ T cells sorted from blood, obtained around week 47, from a patient treated with tofacitinib. The source of these receptors is a human donor with alopecia areata.

This clone was counted a few times. The chain uses TRBV5-6 and TRBJ2-5; a possible D gene is TRBD2 (6 bases). V was cut by 4 bases and J by 0 bases, with 16 bases left in between. CDR3 length: 16 amino acids. The germline gives CDR1 SGHDT, CDR2 YYEEEE. CDR3: CASSQLRRRDQETQYF. CDR3 in DNA: TGTGCCAGCAGCCAACTACGAAGGAGGGACCAAGAGACCCAGTACTTC.

The rearrangement joins TRBV29-1 to TRBJ2-5, with D possibly matching TRBD1 (5 bases). Trimming removed 6 bases from V and 4 bases from J, with 15 bases in between. Germline values: CDR1 SQVTM, CDR2 ANQGSEA. The CDR3 extends over 13 amino acids. Here the CDR3 DNA reads TGCAGCGTAAGGGGCCCGGATGGAGAGACCCAGTACTTC. It encodes CSVRGPDGETQYF. Full variable domain (rest looked up from reference TRBV29-1 and TRBJ2-5): SAVISQKPSRDICQRGTSLTIQCQVDSQVTMMFWYRQQPGQSLTLIATANQGSEATYESGFVIDKFPISRPNLTFSTLTVSNMSPEDSSIYLCSVRGPDGETQYFGPGTRLLVL.

Only one count was recorded for this clone. V is TRBV29-1 and J is TRBJ2-7; TRBD2 might be the D (5 bases). Trimming pared 5 bases from V and 6 bases from J, leaving 14 bases between. CDR1 and CDR2 (germline): SQVTM, ANQGSEA. The CDR3 loop spans 12 amino acids. The CDR3 DNA is TGCAGCGTTCGAGTCCTTGAGGGCGAGCAGTACTTC. It encodes CSVRVLEGEQYF.

The genes are TRBV29-1 and TRBJ2-3; 8 bases align to TRBD1. The CDR3 has 14 residues. V lost 4 bases to trimming and J lost 3 bases; unmatched junction nucleotides: 6. Per germline, CDR1 SQVTM and CDR2 ANQGSEA. The chain's CDR3 is CSVGGTGGTDTQYF. The CDR3 DNA follows: TGCAGCGTTGGGGGGACAGGAGGGACAGATACGCAGTATTTT.

This chain joins TRBV18 and TRBJ1-5; weak D call: TRBD1 (6 bases). This CDR3 is 13 amino acids long. The germline CDR1 and CDR2 sequences are KGHSH and LQKENI. The ends were cut back, 5 bases at V and 5 bases at J, with 10 bases in the middle. The CDR3 bases are TGTGCCAGCTCAAGGGGGAGAGATCAGCCCCAGCATTTT. It specifies CASSRGRDQPQHF.

This clone came up once. This sequence joins TRBV7-2 and TRBJ1-5; D is possibly TRBD1 (6 bases). Trimming took 5 bases from V and 4 from J, leaving 15 bases between them. Germline CDR1 reads SGHTA; CDR2 reads FQGNSA. The CDR3 spans 15 residues. The DNA of the CDR3 is TGTGCCAGCAGCCCCTGGGGGCAGCCAAATCAGCCCCAGCATTTT. The encoded protein is CASSPWGQPNQPQHF.

This clone was seen more than once but under ten times. The chain couples TRBV13 to TRBJ1-5, with 8 bases identical to TRBD1. Unmatched junction bases numbered 6, after V lost 4 bases and J lost 4 bases. The germline gives CDR1 PRHDT, CDR2 FYEKMQ (reference sequence). This CDR3 is built from 15 residues. The CDR3 spells CASSSTGEVNQPQHF. In nucleotides, the CDR3 is TGTGCCAGCAGCTCGACAGGGGAGGTAAATCAGCCCCAGCATTTT.

The chain has TRBV5-1 and TRBJ1-5; weak D call: TRBD1 (5 bases). Germline V lookup: CDR1 SGHRS, CDR2 YFSETQ. CDR3 length equals 13 residues. Trimming took off 0 bases at V and 11 bases at J, with 12 bases between the two ends. CDR3 DNA sequence: TGCGCCAGCAGCTTGGATGGGGGAAAGGCCCAGCATTTT. The encoded protein is CASSLDGGKAQHF.

In this sample, this clone turned up a few times. The chain carries TRBV7-3 and TRBJ2-3; TRBD1 agrees at 8 bases. There are 14 residues in the CDR3. Germline CDR1 reads SGHTA; CDR2 reads FQGTGA. J gave up 2 bases and V 8 bases, and 6 bases lay outside the gene matches. The CDR3 DNA follows: TGTGCCAGCTCGGCCCAGGGGGCCACAGATACGCAGTATTTT. Translating gives CASSAQGATDTQYF.

The CDR3 spells CAWDGPGTGELFF. Written as DNA, the CDR3 is TGTGCCTGGGACGGGCCCGGGACCGGGGAGCTGTTTTTT. V and J are TRBV30 and TRBJ2-2; D unclear. V was trimmed by 5 bases and J by 5 bases, leaving 12 bases between them. Germline V lookup: CDR1 GTSNPN, CDR2 SVGIG (reference sequence). The CDR3 sequence is 13 residues long.

The gene calls are TRBV5-1 and TRBJ2-7; 7 nucleotides align to TRBD1. V lost 4 bases, J lost 6 bases, and 10 bases stayed unmatched. The V gene's germline CDR1 is SGHRS and CDR2 YFSETQ. The CDR3 loop spans 14 amino acids. The CDR3, as DNA: TGCGCCAGCAGCCTCGGACAGGACTTGATCGAGCAGTACTTC. Its protein is CASSLGQDLIEQYF.

CDR3 sequence reads: CASRGTGSSSTEAFF. The DNA for the CDR3 is TGTGCCAGCAGGGGGACAGGGTCGAGTTCGACTGAAGCTTTCTTT. The V gene is TRBV6-6, the J gene TRBJ1-1; 9 nucleotides align to TRBD1. CDR3 length: 15 amino acids. V gave up 6 bases and J gave up 5 bases; unmatched junction bases: 10. CDR1 and CDR2 from the germline V gene are MNHNY and SVGAGI (reference sequence).

The chain joins TRBV29-1 to TRBJ2-5; 8 nucleotides align to TRBD1. V shed 4 bases, J shed 5 bases, and the junction held 6 bases outside the gene matches. The CDR3 loop spans 13 amino acids. Germline V gene lookup returns CDR1 SQVTM and CDR2 ANQGSEA. CDR3 DNA: TGCAGCGTTGGACAGGGGAATTGGGAGACCCAGTACTTC. This translates into CSVGQGNWETQYF.

This clone has only a few counts. The V and J genes are TRBV10-3 and TRBJ2-3; D perhaps matches TRBD2 (6 bases). The CDR3 contains 15 residues. V was cut by 4 bases and J by 2 bases, with 13 bases left in between. Germline V gene sequence: CDR1 ENHRY, CDR2 SYGVKD. The CDR3 DNA is TGTGCCATCAGTGCTTCTAGCGAGCCCACAGATACGCAGTATTTT. Its translation: CAISASSEPTDTQYF.

The chain links TRBV2 to TRBJ1-6; TRBD1 is a possible D gene (5 bases). V was shortened by 8 bases and J by 10 bases, with 21 bases between the two germline ends. From germline, CDR1 is SNHLY and CDR2 FYNNEI. There are 15 residues in the CDR3. The CDR3 spells CASLLEGHHKSPLHF. The CDR3 DNA reads as TGTGCCAGCTTACTTGAGGGGCACCACAAGTCACCCCTCCACTTT. The whole variable domain, remainder taken from reference TRBV2 and TRBJ1-6, is EPEVTQTPSHQVTQMGQEVILRCVPISNHLYFYWYRQILGQKVEFLVSFYNNEISEKSEIFDDQFSVERPDGSNFTLKIRSTKLEDSAMYFCASLLEGHHKSPLHFGNGTRLTVT.

The rearrangement links TRBV2 to TRBJ1-2; 8 bases are shared with TRBD1. V shed 5 bases and J 5 bases; nucleotides not matched to a gene: 13. The CDR3 runs 16 residues. Germline CDR1 reads SNHLY; CDR2 reads FYNNEI. The CDR3 nucleotides are TGTGCCAGCAGTATTGACAGGGGACGGATTAATTATGGCTACACCTTC. Translated, it gives CASSIDRGRINYGYTF.